The clone carrying this TCR beta chain came up many times. Its antigen is undetermined. The data were taken from a study of T cells in Graves' hyperthyroidism and ophthalmopathy. Amplification of TCR beta CDR3 regions used RNA as the template. HTBI primers were used for first-round RT-PCR of the TCR CDR3. MiXCR was run by TCRdb on the multiplex PCR reads, yielding one entry per CDR3 protein. This sample has more than 150,000 distinct CDR3 sequences, with around 15% found just once. Germline V gene data show CDR1 as MNHEY and CDR2 as SVGEGT. V trimming: 6 bases; J trimming: 0 bases; junction bases outside the gene matches: 7. The CDR3 loop spans 16 amino acids. Stable hyperthyroidism: no ophthalmopathy progression over 18 months of follow-up. Findings and caveats of the study: Most thyroid clonotypes expanded above 0.001 appeared in blood too.

This chain joins TRBV6-2 or TRBV6-3 and TRBJ1-5, with 8 bases matching TRBD1. This clonotype was sampled from a woman in her forties or fifties with Graves' hyperthyroidism. Input material: blood. The CDR3 is CASRQDRAPSNQPQHF. The CDR3 DNA reads as TGTGCCAGCAGACAGGACAGGGCGCCTAGCAATCAGCCCCAGCATTTT.